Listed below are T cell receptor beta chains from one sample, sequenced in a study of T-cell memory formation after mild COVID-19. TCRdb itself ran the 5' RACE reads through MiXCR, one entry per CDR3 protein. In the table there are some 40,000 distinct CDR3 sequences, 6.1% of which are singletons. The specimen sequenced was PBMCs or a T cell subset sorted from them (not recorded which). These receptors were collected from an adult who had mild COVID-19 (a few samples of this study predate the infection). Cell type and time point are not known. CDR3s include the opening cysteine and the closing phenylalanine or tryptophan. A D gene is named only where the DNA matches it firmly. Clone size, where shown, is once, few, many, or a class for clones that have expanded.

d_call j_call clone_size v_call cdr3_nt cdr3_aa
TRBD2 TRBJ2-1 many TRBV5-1 TGCGCCAGCAGCTTAAGCCCGGCGCAGCGGGGTCATTATAAGAGCTCCTACAATGAGCAGTTCTTC CASSLSPAQRGHYKSSYNEQFF
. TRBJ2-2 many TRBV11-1 TGTGCCAGCAGCCTGGACCAGGGGATGGGGGAGCTGTTTTTT CASSLDQGMGELFF
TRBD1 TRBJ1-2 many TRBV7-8 TGTGCCAGCAGCTCACGACAGGGTACCAACTATGGCTACACCTTC CASSSRQGTNYGYTF
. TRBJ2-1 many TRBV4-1 TGCGCCAGCAGCCATACGGACTTAGGCCCCAATGAGCAGTTCTTC CASSHTDLGPNEQFF
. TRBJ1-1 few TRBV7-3 TGTGCCAGCAGCGCCGACCACCAACCGAACACTGAAGCTTTCTTT CASSADHQPNTEAFF
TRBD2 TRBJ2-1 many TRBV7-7 TGTGCTAGCAGCCCTAGCGGGAGTATCGATGAGCAGTTCTTC CASSPSGSIDEQFF
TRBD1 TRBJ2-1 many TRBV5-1 TGCGCCAGCAGCTTGACAGGGGGGGAGCAGTTCTTC CASSLTGGEQFF
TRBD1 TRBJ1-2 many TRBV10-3 TGTGCCATCAGTGGGACCCCTACCGGGACAGGAGGATTAGGCTACACCTTC CAISGTPTGTGGLGYTF
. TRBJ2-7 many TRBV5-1 TGCGCCAGCAGCTTGGGATCGGGGGTCTACGAGCAGTACTTC CASSLGSGVYEQYF
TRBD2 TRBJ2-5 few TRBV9 TGTGCCAGCAGCGTAGGAGCGGGGGGGCCGGAGACCCAGTACTTC CASSVGAGGPETQYF
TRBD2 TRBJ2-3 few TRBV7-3 TGTGCCAGCAGCGCAAACGGACTAGCGGGAAGGCCAGATACGCAGTATTTT CASSANGLAGRPDTQYF
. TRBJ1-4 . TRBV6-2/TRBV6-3 TGTGCCAGCAAGATGGTTCTTCCACTAGGATTT CASKMVLPLGF
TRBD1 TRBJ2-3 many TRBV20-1 TGCAGTGCTAGAGCCCAGGGGGTTCGGGCAGATACGCAGTATTTT CSARAQGVRADTQYF
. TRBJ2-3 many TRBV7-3 TGTGCCAGCAGCTTAAGCTGGGCGGAAGATACGCAGTATTTT CASSLSWAEDTQYF
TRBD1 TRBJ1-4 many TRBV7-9 TGTGCCAGCAGCCAAGGGACAGATTATAATGAAAAACTGTTTTTT CASSQGTDYNEKLFF
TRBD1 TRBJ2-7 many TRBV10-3 TGTGCCATCAGTAAAACAGGGGTGCCCTACGAGCAGTACTTC CAISKTGVPYEQYF
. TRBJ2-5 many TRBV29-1 TGCAGCGTTGAAGTCGGGTCTGAGACCCAGTACTTC CSVEVGSETQYF
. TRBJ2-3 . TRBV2 TGTGCCAGCAGTGCCTTAAGCCCCGGGTCGGATACGCAGTATTTT CASSALSPGSDTQYF
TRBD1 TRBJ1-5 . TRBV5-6 TGTGCCAGCAGCTCGACAGGGGGCGGAAAGGGCAATCAGCCCCAGCATTTT CASSSTGGGKGNQPQHF
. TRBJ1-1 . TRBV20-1 TGCAGTGCTAGAGATTTGCGGGAACTGAACACTGAAGCTTTCTTT CSARDLRELNTEAFF
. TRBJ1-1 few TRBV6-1 TGTGCCAGCAGTCAACGGTGGACAGATACAGAAGCTTTCTTT CASSQRWTDTEAFF
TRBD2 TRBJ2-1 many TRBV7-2 TGTGCCAGCAGCTTGAGCGGGGGGAGGTACAATGAGCAGTTCTTC CASSLSGGRYNEQFF
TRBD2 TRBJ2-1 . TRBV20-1 TGCAGTGCTCCCACTAGCGGGAGGACAAATGAGCAGTTCTTC CSAPTSGRTNEQFF
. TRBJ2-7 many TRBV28 TGTGCCACCAGTTCCCCAGCCGGGACTTCCTACGAGCAGTACTTC CATSSPAGTSYEQYF
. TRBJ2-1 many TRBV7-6 TGTGCCAGCAGCTTAGCCCAGTCGAGCGGAGCATACAATGAGCAGTTCTTC CASSLAQSSGAYNEQFF
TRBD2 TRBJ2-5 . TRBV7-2 TGTGCCAGCAGCTTTACTAGCGGGAGGGCTGAGACCCAGTACTTC CASSFTSGRAETQYF
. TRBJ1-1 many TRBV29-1 TGCAGCGTTGAAGATGCCCGGGCTGGAGCTTTCTTT CSVEDARAGAFF
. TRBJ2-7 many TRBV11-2 TGTGCCAGCAGCTTAGATGCAGCTTCACTAGAGCAGTACTTC CASSLDAASLEQYF